This record covers a single T cell receptor beta chain. Germline V lookup: CDR1 SEHNR, CDR2 FQNEAQ (reference sequence). V was pared by 2 bases and J by 4 bases, with 21 bases between. CDR3 length equals 19 residues. Sequencing was performed with immunoSEQ multiplex PCR; in TCRdb, only in-frame clones are kept and a portion is missing. The repertoire holds 1.4 million or so clones, with 98% to 99% as singletons. The sample comes from a study of shared clonotypes between healthy human individuals. V is TRBV7-9 and J is TRBJ2-6; a weak D match, TRBD2 (6 bases). Sample: naive CD4+ T cells sorted from blood. The subset: CD45RA+ positively selected. The TCR comes from a young man in good health. The CDR3 bases are TGTGCCAGCAGCTTATCCCGGGACTCCCCGGGGTGGGGGGCCAACGTCCTGACTTTC. Translating gives CASSLSRDSPGWGANVLTF.